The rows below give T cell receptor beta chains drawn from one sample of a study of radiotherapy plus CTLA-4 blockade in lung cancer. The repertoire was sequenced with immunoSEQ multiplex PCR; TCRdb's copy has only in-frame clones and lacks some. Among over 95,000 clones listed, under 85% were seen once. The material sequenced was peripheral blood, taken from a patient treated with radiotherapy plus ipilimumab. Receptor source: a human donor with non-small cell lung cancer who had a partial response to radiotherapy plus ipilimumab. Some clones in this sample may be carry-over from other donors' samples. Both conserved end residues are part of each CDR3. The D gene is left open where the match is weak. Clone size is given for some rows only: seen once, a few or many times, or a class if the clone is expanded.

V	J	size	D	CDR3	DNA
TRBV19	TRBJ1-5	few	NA	CASSSQGLYSNQPQHF	TGTGCCAGTAGTAGTCAGGGACTATATAGCAATCAGCCCCAGCATTTT
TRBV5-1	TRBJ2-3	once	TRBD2	CASSPGLAGGPSTDTQYF	TGCGCCAGCAGCCCGGGACTAGCGGGGGGGCCTAGCACAGATACGCAGTATTTT
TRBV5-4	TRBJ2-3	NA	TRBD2	CASSSPTSGESTDTQYF	TGTGCCAGCAGCAGTCCTACTAGCGGAGAAAGCACAGATACGCAGTATTTT
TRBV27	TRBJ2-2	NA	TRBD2	CASRGAGGPVGTGELFF	TGTGCCAGCCGCGGGGCGGGAGGGCCGGTTGGCACCGGGGAGCTGTTTTTT
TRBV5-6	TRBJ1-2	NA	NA	CASSPTSRGYTF	TGTGCCAGCAGCCCGACTAGCAGGGGCTACACCTTC
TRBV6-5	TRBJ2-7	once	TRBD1	CASRRGQSYEQYF	TGTGCCTCCCGAAGGGGGCAGTCCTACGAGCAGTACTTC
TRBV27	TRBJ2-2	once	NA	CASRQGNTGELFF	TGTGCCAGCAGACAGGGGAACACCGGGGAGCTGTTTTTT
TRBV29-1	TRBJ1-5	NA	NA	CSVGGQDQPQHF	TGCAGCGTTGGGGGGCAGGATCAGCCCCAGCATTTT
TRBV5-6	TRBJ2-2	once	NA	CASSLYIDTGELFF	TGTGCCAGCAGCTTGTACATTGACACCGGGGAGCTGTTTTTT
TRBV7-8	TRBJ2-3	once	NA	CASSLGARGQYF	TGTGCCAGCAGCTTAGGGGCCCGGGGGCAGTATTTT
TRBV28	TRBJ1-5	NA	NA	CASRTQGQPQHF	TGTGCCAGCAGGACACAGGGCCAGCCCCAGCATTTT
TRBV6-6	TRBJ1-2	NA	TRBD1	CASGQGRDGYTF	TGTGCCAGTGGACAGGGGAGGGATGGCTACACCTTC
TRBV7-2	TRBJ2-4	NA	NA	CASSLSRNIQYF	TGTGCCAGCAGCTTATCTCGAAACATTCAGTACTTC
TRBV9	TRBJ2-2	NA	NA	CASSGGDYTGELFF	TGTGCCAGCAGTGGCGGGGATTACACCGGGGAGCTGTTTTTT